This is a list of T cell receptor beta chains from one sample in a study of cytomegalovirus exposure and HLA in healthy donors. TCRdb's table, derived via immunoSEQ multiplex PCR, lists solely in-frame clones and lacks some. Seen here are over 150,000 clones, 65% to 85% observed once, and the top ten hold about 1.5%. Specimen: PBMCs. These receptor sequences come from a woman in her late teens or twenties in good health and CMV-seronegative. CDR3s include the opening cysteine and the closing phenylalanine or tryptophan. D genes are given only for firm matches. The listing skips clone size in some rows; elsewhere it reads once, few, many or a size class.

J gene	clone size	V gene	D gene	CDR3 DNA	CDR3 protein
TRBJ1-2	-	TRBV25-1	TRBD1	TGTGCCAGCAGCCGGGACAGCGGAACGCGGGCTAACTATGGCTACACCTTC	CASSRDSGTRANYGYTF
TRBJ1-1	once	TRBV2	-	TGTGCCAGTCGAAACCCACAAGATATTGAAGCTTTCTTT	CASRNPQDIEAFF
TRBJ1-4	-	TRBV15	-	TGTGCCACCAGCAGAGATACTCTGGATGAAAAACTGTTTTTT	CATSRDTLDEKLFF
TRBJ2-7	few	TRBV11-3	TRBD1	TGTGCCAGCAGCTTAAATCGCGGACAGGGATACGAGCAGTACTTC	CASSLNRGQGYEQYF
TRBJ2-3	-	TRBV5-1	-	TGCGCCAGCAGCGTGGACAGACCTAGCACAGATACGCAGTATTTT	CASSVDRPSTDTQYF
TRBJ2-7	-	TRBV7-6	TRBD1	TGTGCCAGCAGCTTCAAGGGGGCCCCCTACGAGCAGTACTTC	CASSFKGAPYEQYF
TRBJ1-1	few	TRBV6-5	-	TGTGCCAGCAGTTACTTGGGGCAGGGGAAGATGGAAGCTTTCTTT	CASSYLGQGKMEAFF
TRBJ1-1	-	TRBV7-9	TRBD1	TGTGCCAGCTCAGCGGACAGGGCGAACACTGAAGCTTTCTTT	CASSADRANTEAFF
TRBJ2-3	few	TRBV5-1	TRBD1	TGCGCCAGCAGCGTCGGACAGGGGGGCGGCACAGATACGCAGTATTTT	CASSVGQGGGTDTQYF
TRBJ1-1	once	TRBV18	TRBD1	TGTGCCAGCTCATCCCTGACAGGGACGGGCACTGAAGCTTTCTTT	CASSSLTGTGTEAFF
TRBJ2-5	few	TRBV28	TRBD2	TGTGCCAGCAGTTCATCTAGCGGGGGGTGGGAGACCCAGTACTTC	CASSSSSGGWETQYF
TRBJ1-1	-	TRBV5-4	-	TGTGCCAGCAGCCACGACACGCGGGGGCAGGATGTAACTGAAGCTTTCTTT	CASSHDTRGQDVTEAFF
TRBJ1-2	few	TRBV2	TRBD1	TGTGCCAGCAGTGAACGGGAGGGGGCGAGCTATGGCTACACCTTC	CASSEREGASYGYTF
TRBJ2-1	-	TRBV10-2	TRBD2	TGCGCCAGCAGTCCCTCAACTAGCGGGAGTTTTGATGAGCAGTTCTTC	CASSPSTSGSFDEQFF
TRBJ2-3	-	TRBV6-4	TRBD1	TGTGCCAGCGCTCGGACAGGGACCACAGATACGCAGTATTTT	CASARTGTTDTQYF
TRBJ1-1	-	TRBV7-9	-	TGTGCCAGCAGCTACAGGGTGAGCGCTGAAGCTTTCTTT	CASSYRVSAEAFF
TRBJ2-7	few	TRBV5-6	TRBD2	TGTGCCAGCAGCGTCCTAGGTAGCGGGAGGTTAAACGAGCAGTACTTC	CASSVLGSGRLNEQYF
TRBJ2-1	-	TRBV7-2	-	TGTGCCAGCAGCTTACTGACAAATTACAATGAGCAGTTCTTC	CASSLLTNYNEQFF
TRBJ2-7	-	TRBV6-1	-	TGTGCCAACTCCCCGGGTCCTACCTACGAGCAGTACTTC	CANSPGPTYEQYF
TRBJ1-3	-	TRBV7-2	TRBD1	TGTGCCAGCAGCCAGTCACGGCAGGGGGACACCATATATTTT	CASSQSRQGDTIYF
TRBJ1-2	-	TRBV28	-	TGTGCCAGCAGTTCAGGGTATGGCTACACCTTC	CASSSGYGYTF
TRBJ2-7	few	TRBV10-3	-	TGTGCCATCGGGCAGGGAAATGACGAGCAGTACTTC	CAIGQGNDEQYF
TRBJ1-4	-	TRBV5-1	-	TGCGCCAGCAGCTTGGAGGAGGGCCCAACTAATGAAAAACTGTTTTTT	CASSLEEGPTNEKLFF
TRBJ1-5	-	TRBV6-1	-	TGTGCCAGCAGTGTACAGGGTGGCAATCAGCCCCAGCATTTT	CASSVQGGNQPQHF
TRBJ2-2	once	TRBV28	TRBD2	TGTGCCAGCAACCCTAGCGGGCCTACCGGGGAGCTGTTTTTT	CASNPSGPTGELFF
TRBJ1-4	-	TRBV29-1	-	TGCAGCGTTGAAAGTGGATCAGGAAAACTGTTTTTT	CSVESGSGKLFF
TRBJ1-2	-	TRBV28	TRBD1	TGTGCCAGCAGTATCGGGACAGGGGACCGTCATGGCTACACCTTC	CASSIGTGDRHGYTF
TRBJ2-1	-	TRBV7-8	-	TGTGCCAGCAGCCATCCGGGACACCAAAATGAGCAGTTCTTC	CASSHPGHQNEQFF
TRBJ2-7	few	TRBV28	-	TGTGCCAGCAGTCTGGACAGATCCCTTTACGAGCAGTACTTC	CASSLDRSLYEQYF
TRBJ1-2	-	TRBV5-1	TRBD1	TGCGCCAGCAGCGGCGGGACAGGGGTCGGTGGCTACACCTTC	CASSGGTGVGGYTF
TRBJ1-2	once	TRBV6-5	-	TGTGCCAGCAGTTACTCGGAAGGGGCCTATGGCTACACCTTC	CASSYSEGAYGYTF
TRBJ1-2	-	TRBV7-9	TRBD1	TGTGCCAGCAGCTTAGAACTGAAATGGGGACAGGGAACCTTTGGCTACACCTTC	CASSLELKWGQGTFGYTF
TRBJ1-5	few	TRBV5-6	-	TGTGCCAGCAGCTTGGGCGATCAGCCCCAGCATTTT	CASSLGDQPQHF
TRBJ1-5	-	TRBV7-8	-	TGTGCCAGCAGCATAGGGGAGGGGGGCGGCAATCAGCCCCAGCATTTT	CASSIGEGGGNQPQHF
TRBJ1-2	few	TRBV2	-	TGTGCCAGCAGTAGGACAGAACTCTATGGCTACACCTTC	CASSRTELYGYTF
TRBJ1-2	-	TRBV28	-	TGTGCCAGCAGGTGGAGCGACTATGGCTACACCTTC	CASRWSDYGYTF
TRBJ2-3	-	TRBV4-1	TRBD2	TGCGCCAGCAGCCGAACTAGCGGGGGTTTCACAGATACGCAGTATTTT	CASSRTSGGFTDTQYF
TRBJ2-1	-	TRBV9	-	TGTGCCAGCAGCGTCGATCCCCTCTCCGGGGAGCCGGGGGAGCAGTTCTTC	CASSVDPLSGEPGEQFF
TRBJ2-2	-	TRBV27	TRBD2	TGTGCCAGCAGTTTAGATCTAGCGGGAGGTCGGGACGGGGAGCTGTTTTTT	CASSLDLAGGRDGELFF
TRBJ1-1	-	TRBV7-2	-	TGTGCCAGCAGCTTAGTAGCCGGTTTCTTT	CASSLVAGFF
TRBJ1-1	-	TRBV29-1	TRBD1	TGCAGCCACACCAGGGGGCAGAGCACTGAAGCTTTCTTT	CSHTRGQSTEAFF
TRBJ2-1	-	TRBV7-3	TRBD2	TGTGCCAGCAGCTTAACTTTAGCGGGAGTAGCCAATGAGCAGTTCTTC	CASSLTLAGVANEQFF
TRBJ2-7	-	TRBV5-8	TRBD1	TGTGCCAGCAGCTCCTTTTCCGGGACAGGGGGCCACGAGCAGTACTTC	CASSSFSGTGGHEQYF
TRBJ1-1	-	TRBV6-1	-	TGTGCCAGCAGTAAATCCACAGGGATTAACACTGAAGCTTCCTTT	CASSKSTGINTEASF
TRBJ2-3	-	TRBV7-9	-	TGTGCCAGCAGCTTAGACAGCTACACAGATACGCAGTATTTT	CASSLDSYTDTQYF
TRBJ1-4	-	TRBV15	-	TGTGCCACCAGCAGAGGGGCAGCCGAAATGGAAAAACTGTTTTTT	CATSRGAAEMEKLFF
TRBJ2-5	-	TRBV29-1	TRBD2	TGCAGCGTACAGCGGGAGGCCCAAGAGACCCAGTACTTC	CSVQREAQETQYF
TRBJ1-2	-	TRBV28	TRBD1	TGTGCCAGCGGGGGGACAGGGCCCCTCTATGGCTACACCTTC	CASGGTGPLYGYTF
TRBJ1-1	-	TRBV19	-	TGTGCCAGTAGTACGGGGGGGAGGGCTTTCTTT	CASSTGGRAFF
TRBJ2-5	-	TRBV6-1	-	TGTGCCAGCAGAGCGACCCTCCTTCGAGAGACCCAGTACTTC	CASRATLLRETQYF
TRBJ1-2	-	TRBV28	TRBD1	TGTGCCAGCAGTTTACCCGGGACAGGGTTCTATGGCTACACCTTC	CASSLPGTGFYGYTF
TRBJ2-1	-	TRBV6-4	TRBD2	TGTGCCAGCAGTGAAACCCGGGAGGCCTACAATGAGCAGTTCTTC	CASSETREAYNEQFF
TRBJ2-7	once	TRBV7-9	TRBD2	TGTGCCAGCAGCTTATATGCTAGCGGGAGTTATTGGGTCGGTGAGCAGTACTTC	CASSLYASGSYWVGEQYF
TRBJ2-3	few	TRBV6-1	TRBD2	TGTGCCAGCAGTGGTTTAGCGGGGGGGCTGAATACGCAGTATTTT	CASSGLAGGLNTQYF
TRBJ1-3	-	TRBV6-1	-	TGTGCCAGCAGTGAAGCGCATGTCAGGGCGGGAAACACCATATATTTT	CASSEAHVRAGNTIYF
TRBJ1-2	-	TRBV11-2	-	TGTGCCAGCAGCACAGGACGGACGTATGGCTACACCTTC	CASSTGRTYGYTF
TRBJ1-5	-	TRBV7-8	TRBD1	TGTGCCAGCAGCTTGGTGACAGGGGGCAATCAGCCCCAGCATTTT	CASSLVTGGNQPQHF